This T cell receptor beta chain was captured in a study of regulatory T cells in long-lasting Graves disease. This CDR3 has 16 residues. V gave up 5 bases and J gave up 4 bases; unmatched junction bases: 8. Germline V CDR1 and CDR2: SGHTA, FQGNSA. Time point defined: persistent/refractory GD, antithyroid drugs over 5 years with positive TRAb. There was RNA extracted from PBMCs, and the TCR library was made from it. CDR3-region Arm-PCR and iRepertoire HTBI primers produced the TCR beta libraries. In TCRdb, the multiplex PCR reads were re-called with MiXCR into one record per CDR3 protein. The sample records over 300,000 distinct CDR3 sequences, 20% being singletons.

This chain joins TRBV7-2 and TRBJ2-2; 9 nucleotides match TRBD1. This clonotype was sampled from a female donor with Graves disease. The sequenced sample was peripheral blood mononuclear cells (PBMCs), obtained when the disease was refractory, from a patient treated with antithyroid drugs. CDR3 residues: CASSPTGTGPTGELFF. The CDR3 nucleotides are TGTGCCAGCAGCCCCACCGGGACAGGGCCCACCGGGGAGCTGTTTTTT.